These 10 T cell receptor beta chains share one sample of origin, sequenced in a study of response to subunit inactivated influenza vaccine. In TCRdb, the RT-PCR reads were re-called with MiXCR into one record per CDR3 protein. The sample holds some 540,000 distinct CDR3 sequences, 20% to 25% seen once. The same sample was also used in a study of T cells expressing NK-cell markers. That paper adds: A 5'RACE template switching approach incorporating UMIs was used to make TCR beta cDNA.

Sequenced here: CD4+ T cells sorted from PBMCs, sampled 11 to 12 days after vaccination. Receptors were obtained from a man aged 45 to 65 who received an inactivated influenza vaccine.

V usage is TRBV12-3 or TRBV12-4 and J usage is TRBJ2-7; 7 bases line up with TRBD2. The CDR3 has 16 amino acids. Unmatched junction bases numbered 7, after V lost 0 bases and J lost 2 bases. This CDR3 reads CASSLAGTGTTYEQYF. The CDR3 region has the DNA TGTGCCAGCAGTTTAGCCGGGACGGGGACTACCTACGAGCAGTACTTC.

At least ten counts were recorded for this clonotype. The CDR3 is CASSTGIYGELFF. The CDR3 DNA reads TGTGCCAGTAGTACAGGGATCTACGGGGAGCTGTTTTTT. The chain links TRBV19 to TRBJ2-2; D is possibly TRBD1 (5 bases). V lost 4 bases and J lost 7, with 10 bases in between. Germline-derived CDR1 and CDR2 are LNHDA and SQIVND (reference sequence). The CDR3 loop spans 13 amino acids.

This rearrangement joins TRBV30 to TRBJ1-5; D unclear. V gave up 5 bases and J gave up 2 bases, with 13 bases separating them. The CDR3 has 14 residues. CDR1 is GTSNPN, CDR2 SVGIG, per germline (reference sequence). CDR3 DNA sequence: TGTGCCTGGGGAAGACTACCCGGCAATCAGCCCCAGCATTTT. It is translated as CAWGRLPGNQPQHF.

This clonotype was detected many times. The chain is built from TRBV28 and TRBJ1-5; TRBD1 matches at 8 bases. Germline CDR1 and CDR2: MDHEN and SYDVKM. This CDR3 contains 14 residues. Trimming at V came to 2 bases and at J to 6 bases, leaving 3 bases not matched to a gene. The CDR3 loop reads CASSLVQGGQPQHF. As DNA, the CDR3 is TGTGCCAGCAGTTTAGTACAGGGGGGTCAGCCCCAGCATTTT.

The table lists this clonotype with a few counts. This chain links TRBV10-3 with TRBJ2-1, with D unresolved. The germline CDR1 and CDR2 sequences are ENHRY and SYGVKD. This CDR3 has 13 amino acids. The ends were cut back, 2 bases at V and 3 bases at J, with 5 bases in the middle. The chain's CDR3 is CAISEDRYNEQFF. CDR3 nucleotides: TGTGCCATCAGTGAGGACCGCTACAATGAGCAGTTCTTC.

V is TRBV7-2 and J is TRBJ1-1, with D hard to call. Germline V gene lookup returns CDR1 SGHTA and CDR2 FQGNSA. V lost 3 bases to trimming and J lost 8 bases, with 13 bases between them. There are 13 residues in the CDR3. CDR3 loop: CASSFGYQGEAFF. The CDR3 region has the DNA TGTGCCAGCAGCTTCGGGTATCAAGGGGAAGCTTTCTTT.

Only a few counts were recorded for this clonotype. The chain has TRBV4-2 and TRBJ2-3; D ambiguous. The germline V gene has CDR1 LGHNA and CDR2 YNFKEQ. CDR3 size: 14 residues. Trimming pared 6 bases from V and 0 bases from J, leaving 10 bases between. The CDR3: CASRSQTSTDTQYF. CDR3 in DNA: TGTGCCAGCAGAAGCCAGACTAGCACAGATACGCAGTATTTT.

V usage is TRBV7-9 and J usage is TRBJ2-7; the match to TRBD2 covers 9 bases. Germline trimming cut 5 bases from V and 6 bases from J; bases unmatched to any gene: 5. Germline CDR1 SEHNR, CDR2 FQNEAQ (reference sequence). CDR3 length: 13 amino acids. CDR3 residues: CASSAGGDFEQYF. The DNA for the CDR3 is TGTGCCAGCAGCGCGGGAGGGGATTTCGAGCAGTACTTC.

This clonotype was found many times. The rearrangement joins TRBV28 to TRBJ2-3, with D perhaps matching TRBD2 (6 bases). Germline V gene sequence: CDR1 MDHEN, CDR2 SYDVKM. The CDR3 sequence is 15 residues long. V gave up 0 bases and J gave up 1 base, with 8 bases separating them. The CDR3 region has the DNA TGTGCCAGCAGTTTATGGGGGGGTCGCACAGATACGCAGTATTTT. Encoded protein: CASSLWGGRTDTQYF.

This clonotype was counted many times. This chain connects TRBV7-2 to TRBJ1-5, with D maybe TRBD1 (5 bases). Germline assignment: CDR1 SGHTA and CDR2 FQGNSA. This CDR3 is 13 amino acids long. The V and J ends lost 0 bases and 6 bases respectively, with 6 bases between them. DNA for the CDR3: TGTGCCAGCAGCTTAGCTCAGGGTCAGCCCCAGCATTTT. Protein sequence: CASSLAQGQPQHF.